The 24 T cell receptor beta chains below all came from one sample that was sequenced in a study of blood T cells in healthy people across ages. Next came a second PCR, run for about 6 to 12 cycles, which used a sample-barcoded 5' primer along with a J-beta primer mix. TCRdb re-called the 5' RACE reads with MiXCR, one entry per CDR3 protein. The data show over 600,000 distinct CDR3 sequences, with under 25% seen just once and around 3.4% held by the top ten. The specimen sequenced was blood. Receptor source: a man aged 65 to 79 in good health.

This clonotype has a count of ten or more. This chain joins TRBV24-1 and TRBJ2-3; no firm D call. Germline CDR1 KGHDR, CDR2 SFDVKD. The CDR3 has 11 residues. The V end was cut by 6 bases, the J end by 10 bases, with 10 bases between. As DNA, the CDR3 is TGTGCCACCAGTTGGGGTGGAGCGCAGTATTTT. This encodes CATSWGGAQYF.

This clonotype was observed a few times. This chain connects TRBV7-8 to TRBJ2-7; D call uncertain. Trimming took 0 bases from V and 0 from J, leaving 9 bases between them. CDR1 is SGHVS and CDR2 is FQNEAQ in the germline V gene. This CDR3 region has 15 residues. The CDR3 DNA follows: TGTGCCAGCAGCTTAGCAGACAAATTCTCCTACGAGCAGTACTTC. It yields the protein CASSLADKFSYEQYF.

On this clonotype itself: Compared with germline, one end of the junction differs, possibly owing to a read error. V is TRBV5-8 and J is TRBJ2-5; D perhaps matches TRBD2 (5 bases). The V gene's germline CDR1 is SGHTS and CDR2 YDEGEE. The length of the CDR3 is 15 residues. CDR3 residues: CDSSLEGLAWETQYF. CDR3 in DNA: TGTGACAGCAGCTTGGAAGGACTTGCTTGGGAGACCCAGTACTTC.

This clonotype was picked up a small number of times. V is TRBV29-1 and J is TRBJ2-5, with TRBD1 matching over 8 bases. The CDR3 contains 14 residues. V lost 6 bases to trimming and J lost 0 bases; unmatched junction nucleotides: 6. Germline V lookup: CDR1 SQVTM, CDR2 ANQGSEA. CDR3 protein: CSVSGGLYQETQYF. CDR3 nucleotides: TGCAGCGTATCAGGGGGCCTATACCAAGAGACCCAGTACTTC.

The chain couples TRBV28 to TRBJ2-3; 8 nucleotides line up with TRBD2. The CDR3 has 16 amino acids. V lost 2 bases to trimming and J lost 3 bases; unmatched junction nucleotides: 7. Germline loops: CDR1 MDHEN, CDR2 SYDVKM. The CDR3 sequence: CASSLRLSGRTDTQYF. The CDR3 DNA is TGTGCCAGCAGTTTAAGACTCAGCGGGAGAACAGATACGCAGTATTTT.

This chain connects TRBV13 to TRBJ1-1; D uncertain. Germline CDR1 reads PRHDT; CDR2 reads FYEKMQ (reference sequence). Trimming cost V 9 bases and J 0 bases, with 14 bases left between them. This CDR3 spans 14 amino acids. The CDR3 DNA is TGTGCCAGTAATAAAGGGAGGATGAACACTGAAGCTTTCTTT. Amino acids: CASNKGRMNTEAFF. The whole variable domain, filled in from reference TRBV13 and TRBJ1-1, reads AAGVIQSPRHLIKEKRETATLKCYPIPRHDTVYWYQQGPGQDPQFLISFYEKMQSDKGSIPDRFSAQQFSDYHSELNMSSLELGDSALYFCASNKGRMNTEAFFGQGTRLTVV.

There are a few counts of this clonotype. The rearrangement links TRBV6-1 to TRBJ1-3; D not certain. V lost 1 base, J lost 2 bases, and 9 bases lay in between. Germline loops: CDR1 MNHNS, CDR2 SASEGT. CDR3 size: 15 residues. CDR3 sequence reads: CASSEEDFAGNTIYF. The DNA of the CDR3 is TGTGCCAGCAGTGAAGAAGACTTTGCTGGAAACACCATATATTTT.

On this clonotype: One end of the junction fails to match germline, which may point to a read error. The chain is built from TRBV28 and TRBJ2-7, with 8 bases matching TRBD1. The germline gives CDR1 MDHEN, CDR2 SYDVKM. The CDR3 has 12 residues. The CDR3 DNA follows: TGTGCCAGCAGCACCGCAGGGGGCGAGGAGTACTTC. Its protein product is CASSTAGGEEYF. Combining the CDR3 with reference TRBV28 and TRBJ2-7 gives the whole variable domain DVKVTQSSRYLVKRTGEKVFLECVQDMDHENMFWYRQDPGLGLRLIYFSYDVKMKEKGDIPEGYSVSREKKERFSLILESASTNQTSMYLCASSTAGGEEYFGPGTRLTVT.

This clonotype was found a few times. V and J are TRBV28 and TRBJ2-5; no firm D call. The J call may not be correct, given that the DNA end is closer to TRBJ2-7. Germline V CDR1 and CDR2: MDHEN, SYDVKM. The length of the CDR3 is 13 residues. The CDR3 coding sequence is TGTGCCAGCAGTTCTGCGATGCGGTACGAGCAGTACTTC. This translates into CASSSAMRYEQYF.

The chain combines TRBV5-6 with TRBJ2-1; no reliable D call. This CDR3 spans 15 amino acids. The V and J ends lost 2 bases and 4 bases respectively, with 13 bases between them. The germline gives CDR1 SGHDT, CDR2 YYEEEE. The DNA of the CDR3 is TGTGCCAGCAGCTTACAGATTCTAGAATACAATGAGCAGTTCTTC. Translated: CASSLQILEYNEQFF.

This clonotype has just a few counts. This chain links TRBV3-1 with TRBJ2-7, with D tentatively TRBD1 (6 bases). V was clipped by 0 bases and J by 0 bases, with 12 bases between them. Germline CDR1 LGHDT, CDR2 YNNKEL (reference sequence). This CDR3 region has 16 residues. The CDR3 sequence is CASSQDRGRSSYEQYF. DNA for the CDR3: TGTGCCAGCAGCCAAGACAGGGGTCGGAGCTCCTACGAGCAGTACTTC.

This sequence joins TRBV30 and TRBJ2-4; 12 bases fit TRBD2. From germline, CDR1 is GTSNPN and CDR2 SVGIG (reference sequence). The CDR3 is 16 amino acids. V shed 1 base and J 5 bases; nucleotides not matched to a gene: 6. This chain's CDR3 is CAWSAKGLAGENIQYF. DNA of the CDR3: TGTGCCTGGAGTGCAAAGGGACTAGCGGGTGAAAACATTCAGTACTTC.

This clonotype came up a few times. This sequence joins TRBV2 and TRBJ2-1; 15 bases are a match to TRBD2. The CDR3 is 17 amino acids. Trimming cost V 6 bases and J 3 bases; bases outside gene matches: 6. From germline, CDR1 is SNHLY and CDR2 FYNNEI. The CDR3 loop reads CASRSGLAGGIYNEQFF. In DNA, the CDR3 is TGTGCCAGCAGGTCGGGACTAGCGGGGGGCATCTACAATGAGCAGTTCTTC.

This chain links TRBV20-1 with TRBJ2-5, with 11 positions matching TRBD1. This CDR3 is 17 amino acids long. In germline, CDR1 is DFQATT, CDR2 SNEGSKA (reference sequence). V lost 6 bases and J lost 3; bases outside the gene matches: 15. The CDR3: CSARHAGTGGSKETQYF. As DNA, the CDR3 is TGCAGTGCACGACACGCTGGGACAGGGGGGTCCAAAGAGACCCAGTACTTC.

This clonotype came up many times. The chain has TRBV6-2 or TRBV6-3 and TRBJ2-2, with D maybe TRBD2 (5 bases). Between the trimmed V and J ends, which lost 11 bases and 6 bases, there was a span of 19 bases. The CDR3 contains 14 residues. Germline CDR1 MNHEY, CDR2 SVGEGT. CDR3 in DNA: TGTGCCCACCGTCCCAGCGATAGCGCCGGGGAGCTGTTTTTT. Its protein product is CAHRPSDSAGELFF.

This clonotype has just a few counts. The V call is TRBV14, the J call TRBJ2-5, with 14 bases identical to TRBD2. The CDR3 loop spans 18 amino acids. Germline lookup yields CDR1 SGHDN and CDR2 FVKESK. J gave up 6 bases and V 0 bases, and 9 bases lay outside the gene matches. The CDR3 sequence: CASSQDRPGLAGVKTQYF. The CDR3 DNA reads as TGTGCCAGCAGCCAAGACCGACCGGGACTAGCGGGAGTAAAGACCCAGTACTTC.

This clonotype was counted only a few times. V gene TRBV28 combines with J gene TRBJ2-3; TRBD1 matches at 10 bases. Trimming removed 5 bases from V and 5 bases from J; junction bases left unmatched: 7. CDR1 MDHEN and CDR2 SYDVKM come from the germline V gene. This CDR3 spans 15 amino acids. Written as DNA, the CDR3 is TGTGCCAGCAGTGCGACCGGGACAGGGGAAGATACGCAGTATTTT. Its protein is CASSATGTGEDTQYF.

This chain joins TRBV7-3 and TRBJ2-5; 10 positions match TRBD2. The last part of the DNA fits TRBJ2-1 better; the J call may be wrong. The CDR3 is made up of 17 amino acids. Germline V gives CDR1 SGHTA, CDR2 FQGTGA. This CDR3 is CASSLMASGRAYNEQFF. The CDR3 nucleotides read TGTGCCAGCAGCTTAATGGCTAGCGGGAGAGCCTACAATGAGCAGTTCTTC.

The table lists this clonotype with a few counts. The final CDR3 position lacks the conserved phenylalanine or tryptophan, pointing to a likely read error. CDR3 amino acids: CASSSTIASGTGNYGYTL. CDR3 bases: TGTGCCAGCAGCTCGACCATCGCCTCCGGGACAGGGAACTATGGCTACACCCTC. The chain couples TRBV7-9 to TRBJ1-2; TRBD1 matches 9 bases. The CDR3 runs 18 residues. Germline loops: CDR1 SEHNR, CDR2 FQNEAQ (reference sequence). V was clipped by 4 bases and J by 2 bases; unmatched bases: 14.

The chain carries TRBV20-1 and TRBJ2-5; 10 nucleotides match TRBD1. V lost 3 bases to trimming and J lost 6 bases; unmatched junction nucleotides: 4. This CDR3 comprises 13 residues. Germline CDR1 reads DFQATT; CDR2 reads SNEGSKA (reference sequence). The DNA for the CDR3 is TGCAGTGCTAGGGACAGGGGGAGTCAGACCCAGTACTTC. As protein: CSARDRGSQTQYF.

V and J are TRBV2 and TRBJ1-2; D gene uncertain. Per the germline V gene, CDR1 is SNHLY and CDR2 is FYNNEI. Trimming took 6 bases from V and 7 from J, leaving 12 bases between them. The CDR3 contains 12 residues. The CDR3 coding sequence is TGTGCCAGCAGGACCGGACGTAGTGGCTACACCTTC. Translation: CASRTGRSGYTF. Complete variable domain (other parts from reference TRBV2 and TRBJ1-2): EPEVTQTPSHQVTQMGQEVILRCVPISNHLYFYWYRQILGQKVEFLVSFYNNEISEKSEIFDDQFSVERPDGSNFTLKIRSTKLEDSAMYFCASRTGRSGYTFGSGTRLTVV.

The V and J genes are TRBV6-6 and TRBJ2-7, with TRBD1 matching over 7 bases. This CDR3 has 14 residues. Germline CDR1 and CDR2: MNHNY and SVGAGI (reference sequence). J gave up 2 bases and V 2 bases, and 3 bases lay outside the gene matches. The CDR3 DNA follows: TGTGCCAGCAGTTACCGGGACAGAACCTACGAGCAGTACTTC. Translated, it gives CASSYRDRTYEQYF.

Only a few counts were recorded for this clonotype. V gene TRBV28 combines with J gene TRBJ1-1, with D possibly TRBD1 on 5 matching bases. Germline assignment: CDR1 MDHEN and CDR2 SYDVKM. The CDR3 covers 17 residues. The V end lost 6 bases, the J end lost 5 bases, and 25 bases lay between the germline ends. CDR3 bases: TGTGCCAGCAGGGGTCCCTTTGGCAGAACCGGGGGGACTGAAGCTTTCTTT. It is translated as CASRGPFGRTGGTEAFF.

The gene calls are TRBV28 and TRBJ2-7, with D unclear. Trimming stripped 10 bases from V and 4 bases from J, with 17 bases between. This CDR3 is 13 amino acids long. CDR1 and CDR2 from the germline V gene are MDHEN and SYDVKM. CDR3 region: CATLNGPVYEQYF. The DNA of the CDR3 is TGTGCCACACTAAACGGGCCGGTATACGAGCAGTACTTC.